What follows are 13 T cell receptor beta chains derived from one specimen sequenced in a study of naive and memory T cell subsets. Two oligonucleotides, mixed equimolar, formed the beta constant-region primer covering TRBC1 and TRBC2. Nested alpha and beta constant-region primers with the SP2 primer drove four PCR rounds on ligated cDNA. Each CDR3 protein is one row after TCRdb ran MiXCR on the UMI-ligation and nested PCR reads. This table has 20,000 to 25,000 distinct CDR3 sequences, approximately 8.8% appearing once. The sample taken for sequencing was central memory CD8+ T cells from blood. These receptors were obtained from a human donor in good health.

The rearrangement uses TRBV6-6 and TRBJ2-5, with 10 positions matching TRBD2. The CDR3 sequence is 17 residues long. The J segment lost 5 bases and the V segment lost 1 base, leaving 10 bases of the junction unmatched. Germline V gene sequence: CDR1 MNHNY, CDR2 SVGAGI (reference sequence). The CDR3 reads CASSYFLRGSGRETQYF. The CDR3 bases are TGTGCCAGCAGTTACTTCTTAAGGGGTAGCGGGAGGGAGACCCAGTACTTC.

In this sample, this clonotype turned up many times. This chain links TRBV9 with TRBJ2-1; 10 bases align to TRBD1. The CDR3 extends over 18 amino acids. From germline, CDR1 is SGDLS and CDR2 YYNGEE. Losses at the gene ends were 1 base for V and 4 bases for J; bases not matched to a gene: 11. CDR3 bases: TGTGCCAGCAGCGTATCGACCGGGACAGGGGTGGGTTACAATGAGCAGTTCTTC. Translated, it gives CASSVSTGTGVGYNEQFF.

This chain uses TRBV27 with TRBJ2-1; perhaps TRBD1 as D (6 bases). V was trimmed by 3 bases and J by 3 bases, leaving 15 bases between them. Looked up from germline, CDR1 is MNHEY and CDR2 is SMNVEV (reference sequence). The CDR3 length is 16 residues. CDR3 DNA sequence: TGTGCCAGCAGTTTGGTGGGGGCCGGCCTCTACAATGAGCAGTTCTTC. Translated: CASSLVGAGLYNEQFF.

This clonotype appeared many times. The genes are TRBV15 and TRBJ1-1; D is uncertain. The CDR3 loop spans 12 amino acids. Trimming removed 0 bases at V and 3 bases at J, with 2 bases between. CDR1 is LNHNV and CDR2 is YYDKDF in the germline V gene (reference sequence). For the CDR3, the DNA is TGTGCCACCAGCAGAGATTACACTGAAGCTTTCTTT. Its translation is CATSRDYTEAFF. Drawing the rest from reference TRBV15 and TRBJ1-1, the complete variable domain is DAMVIQNPRYQVTQFGKPVTLSCSQTLNHNVMYWYQQKSSQAPKLLFHYYDKDFNNEADTPDNFQSRRPNTSFCFLDIRSPGLGDTAMYLCATSRDYTEAFFGQGTRLTVV.

This clonotype was seen at least ten times. The V and J genes are TRBV14 and TRBJ2-1; 10 bases agree with TRBD2. The CDR3 runs to 15 residues. After removal of 4 bases from V and 4 bases from J, the junction contained 4 bases not matched to a gene. Germline CDR1 and CDR2: SGHDN and FVKESK. This chain's CDR3 is CASSLLAGAYNEQFF. The DNA of the CDR3 is TGTGCCAGCAGCCTCCTAGCGGGAGCTTACAATGAGCAGTTCTTC.

This clonotype was counted ten times or more. Given the absence of the conserved phenylalanine or tryptophan at the CDR3 end, a read error is likely. The DNA is omitted, as the CDR3 cannot be located on it reliably, and the CDR3 follows TCRdb's listing. The J gene is TRBJ1-2, the V gene TRBV6-2 or TRBV6-3; the table's D call, TRBD1, was not checked against the DNA. Germline values: CDR1 MNHEY, CDR2 SVGEGT. The CDR3 is made up of 16 amino acids, end residues included. Here the CDR3 reads CASSYSLRDSEWSKSL.

This chain uses TRBV23-1 with TRBJ2-3, with D unclear. TRBV23-1 is known as an ORF, though its function is uncertain. Trimming took 2 bases from V and 2 from J, leaving 11 bases between them. The length of the CDR3 is 15 residues. The CDR3 loop reads CASSQKWAITDTQYF. CDR3 sequence (DNA): TGCGCCAGCAGTCAAAAGTGGGCGATCACAGATACGCAGTATTTT.

This clonotype was seen only a few times. The chain links TRBV5-1 to TRBJ2-2, with D unresolved. V shed 1 base and J shed 8 bases, with 3 bases lying between them. Germline V gene sequence: CDR1 SGHRS, CDR2 YFSETQ. The CDR3 is made up of 11 amino acids. CDR3 sequence: CASSLSGELFF. CDR3 sequence (DNA): TGCGCCAGCAGCTTGTCTGGGGAGCTGTTTTTT.

The chain has TRBV5-6 and TRBJ1-4; 7 bases are a match to TRBD1. V shed 0 bases and J 2 bases; nucleotides not matched to a gene: 7. Germline values: CDR1 SGHDT, CDR2 YYEEEE. CDR3 length: 17 residues. CDR3 region: CASSLGEGAPTNEKLFF. The CDR3 coding sequence is TGTGCCAGCAGCTTGGGAGAGGGGGCGCCTACTAATGAAAAACTGTTTTTT.

This clonotype was observed many times. The V and J genes are TRBV4-3 and TRBJ2-3, with D tentatively TRBD1 (5 bases). V lost 3 bases, J lost 2 bases, and 9 bases lay in between. The CDR3 sequence is 14 residues long. The germline gives CDR1 LGHNA, CDR2 YSLEER. The CDR3 DNA follows: TGCGCCAGCAGCCATAGGGGTCTCACAGATACGCAGTATTTT. Its protein product is CASSHRGLTDTQYF.

V usage is TRBV7-9 and J usage is TRBJ2-5; 8 bases line up with TRBD2. The germline gives CDR1 SEHNR, CDR2 FQNEAQ (reference sequence). V shed 6 bases, J shed 5 bases, and the junction held 8 bases outside the gene matches. This CDR3 region has 14 residues. The CDR3 protein is CASSYERESETQYF. The CDR3 DNA sequence: TGTGCCAGCAGTTATGAGCGGGAGTCGGAGACCCAGTACTTC. Based on the CDR3 plus reference TRBV7-9 and TRBJ2-5, the full variable domain is DTGVSQNPRHKITKRGQNVTFRCDPISEHNRLYWYRQTLGQGPEFLTYFQNEAQLEKSRLLSDRFSAERPKGSFSTLEIQRTEQGDSAMYLCASSYERESETQYFGPGTRLLVL.

This chain links TRBV27 with TRBJ2-7; no clear D gene. The V gene lost 3 bases and the J gene lost 7 bases, with 13 bases spanning the gap. This CDR3 is built from 13 residues. CDR1 and CDR2 (germline): MNHEY, SMNVEV (reference sequence). The CDR3 region has the DNA TGTGCCAGCAGTTTTAACATGTTAGGAGAGCAGTACTTC. Translating it yields CASSFNMLGEQYF.

This clonotype rates as medium-sized. V usage is TRBV27 and J usage is TRBJ2-1; 9 nucleotides agree with TRBD2. V was pared by 5 bases and J by 7 bases, with 9 bases of the junction left unmatched. Germline V CDR1 and CDR2: MNHEY, SMNVEV (reference sequence). CDR3 length equals 15 residues. The CDR3 sequence: CASSTETSGKNEQFF. The DNA of the CDR3 is TGTGCCAGCAGTACCGAGACTAGCGGAAAGAATGAGCAGTTCTTC.